Each of the 3 T cell receptor beta chains below was sequenced from the same sample in a study of blood T cells in healthy people across ages. Sample-barcoded 5' priming and a J-beta primer mix drove a second PCR of roughly 6 to 12 cycles. TCRdb re-analysed the 5' RACE reads in MiXCR, keeping a single row per CDR3 protein. Of 1.4 million to 1.5 million distinct CDR3 sequences in the sample, 42% were seen once. Sequences were obtained from blood. These receptors were taken from a woman under 30 in good health.

This clonotype was observed a few times. The chain has TRBV11-2 and TRBJ2-5; D may be TRBD1 (6 bases). V lost 5 bases and J lost 5, with 21 bases in between. This CDR3 comprises 16 residues. Germline V gives CDR1 SGHAT, CDR2 FQNNGV. Here the CDR3 DNA reads TGTGCCAGCAGCGCCCCACCGACAGGCCCATGGGAGACCCAGTACTTC. Its translation is CASSAPPTGPWETQYF. Supplemented by reference TRBV11-2 and TRBJ2-5, the full variable domain reads EAGVAQSPRYKIIEKRQSVAFWCNPISGHATLYWYQQILGQGPKLLIQFQNNGVVDDSQLPKDRFSAERLKGVDSTLKIQPAKLEDSAVYLCASSAPPTGPWETQYFGPGTRLLVL.

This clonotype was seen a handful of times. The chain's CDR3 is CASRFSGHQRDQETQYF. DNA for the CDR3: TGTGCCAGCAGATTCTCAGGCCATCAGAGGGACCAAGAGACCCAGTACTTC. The J gene is TRBJ2-5, the V gene TRBV6-5; tentatively, D is TRBD2 (5 bases). This CDR3 is 17 amino acids long. CDR1 and CDR2 (germline): MNHEY, SVGAGI. Trimming shortened V by 6 bases and J by 0 bases, and 20 bases separated the two germline ends.

The chain is built from TRBV10-3 and TRBJ2-3, with D maybe TRBD2 (5 bases). This CDR3 is 15 amino acids long. Trimming cost V 11 bases and J 3 bases, with 21 bases left between them. Germline assignment: CDR1 ENHRY and CDR2 SYGVKD. The CDR3 region has the DNA TGTGCCGCCCGAGACCGAGCAGAGGGAACAGATACGCAGTATTTT. Translating gives CAARDRAEGTDTQYF.